The clone carrying this TCR beta chain was observed a few times. This entry is derived from a study of identical twins' blood T cells. TCRdb re-called the 5' RACE reads with MiXCR, one entry per CDR3 protein. The repertoire includes 350,000 to 400,000 distinct CDR3 sequences, roughly 27% of them detected once, and about 6% sits in the top ten. This CDR3 has 17 residues. V was pared by 4 bases and J by 0 bases, with 13 bases between. Germline-derived CDR1 and CDR2 are LNHDA and SQIVND (reference sequence). The sample was PBMCs. This TCR was sampled from a woman between 18 and 55 years old in good health. The genes are TRBV19 and TRBJ2-6, with TRBD1 as a possible D gene (5 bases). The CDR3 nucleotides read TGTGCCAGTAGTAGGACACCTACCTACTCTGGGGCCAACGTCCTGACTTTC. The encoded protein is CASSRTPTYSGANVLTF.